A selection of T cell receptor beta chains follows, all from one sample in a study of Graves' ophthalmopathy and Graves' hyperthyroidism. Each CDR3 protein gets one entry after TCRdb re-called the multiplex PCR reads with MiXCR. Of about 370,000 distinct CDR3 sequences in the sample, about a sixth were seen once. Sequencing input: peripheral blood. The receptor source for this set is an adult woman with stable Graves' hyperthyroidism. The CDR3 runs from the conserved cysteine through the conserved F or W. The size of a clone is reported for some rows only, either as once, few or many, or as a class for expanded clones.

clone size,V gene,J gene,CDR3 protein
once,TRBV12-3/TRBV12-4,TRBJ2-5,CASSFPGSGVQETQYF
many,TRBV30,TRBJ1-2,CAWSLAGGLNYGYTF
many,TRBV28,TRBJ1-6,CASSYRRDRGRRGYNSPLHF
-,TRBV4-1,TRBJ1-5,CSSSQDRGQPQHF
many,TRBV11-2,TRBJ1-6,CASSLDRVSPLHF
many,TRBV30,TRBJ1-2,CAWTQGGLLNYGYTF
-,TRBV6-5,TRBJ2-5,CASSYSFTSNQETQYF
-,TRBV12-3/TRBV12-4,TRBJ1-1,CASSPGIRNTEAFF
many,TRBV4-2,TRBJ2-7,CASSQDQGRRFYEQYF
-,TRBV27,TRBJ2-7,CASRSLTPREEQYF
many,TRBV12-3/TRBV12-4,TRBJ1-1,CASSWGAFMNTEAFF